These 8 T cell receptor beta chains came from one sample sequenced in a study of cytomegalovirus exposure and HLA in healthy donors. The study ran its PCR with 60 Vbeta and 13 Jbeta primers. The table came from immunoSEQ multiplex PCR; TCRdb's copy has only in-frame clones and leaves some out. Reported are 150,000 to 200,000 clones; the ten largest clones contain roughly 1.9%. The source material was PBMCs. These receptors all come from a man younger than 40 in good health and CMV-seronegative.

This chain links TRBV27 with TRBJ2-2; D perhaps matches TRBD1 (5 bases). Germline-derived CDR1 and CDR2 are MNHEY and SMNVEV (reference sequence). V shed 5 bases and J shed 6 bases, with 19 bases lying between them. CDR3 length equals 16 residues. The CDR3 DNA follows: TGTGCCAGCAGTCTAACGCCTCCGACAGTGGCCGGGGAGCTGTTTTTT. Its translation: CASSLTPPTVAGELFF.

V usage is TRBV15 and J usage is TRBJ2-7, with TRBD1 as a possible D gene (6 bases). CDR1 LNHNV and CDR2 YYDKDF come from the germline V gene (reference sequence). The CDR3 runs to 14 residues. Trimming left V 0 bases short and J 3 bases short, with 9 bases between. The CDR3 DNA follows: TGTGCCACCAGCAGAGATTTAGGGGGCTACGAGCAGTACTTC. Translation gives CATSRDLGGYEQYF.

The chain uses TRBV19 and TRBJ2-1; TRBD2 agrees at 14 bases. V trimming: 6 bases; J trimming: 4 bases; junction bases outside the gene matches: 8. Germline V gives CDR1 LNHDA, CDR2 SQIVND (reference sequence). The CDR3 runs 17 residues. CDR3 sequence reads: CASRPGLAGVNYNEQFF. CDR3 nucleotides: TGTGCCAGTAGACCGGGACTAGCGGGAGTTAATTACAATGAGCAGTTCTTC.

V is TRBV19 and J is TRBJ2-3, with D possibly matching TRBD2 (5 bases). This CDR3 is 16 amino acids long. Looked up from germline, CDR1 is LNHDA and CDR2 is SQIVND (reference sequence). With 6 bases removed from V and 2 bases from J, the gap between germline ends came to 18 bases. CDR3 loop: CASRISAGEPTDTQYF. The CDR3 bases are TGTGCCAGTAGAATAAGCGCGGGCGAGCCCACAGATACGCAGTATTTT.

The V and J genes are TRBV5-1 and TRBJ2-7; 11 nucleotides line up with TRBD2. This CDR3 comprises 16 residues. CDR1 and CDR2 from the germline V gene are SGHRS and YFSETQ. The V gene end was trimmed by 2 bases and the J gene end by 7 bases; junction bases not matched to a gene: 11. CDR3 nucleotides: TGCGCCAGCAGCTTTGGGACTAGCGGACCACAGGGTGAGCAGTACTTC. The encoded protein is CASSFGTSGPQGEQYF.

This sequence joins TRBV11-2 and TRBJ2-4; possible D gene TRBD2, 6 bases. CDR3 length equals 17 residues. Germline V gives CDR1 SGHAT, CDR2 FQNNGV. The ends were cut back, 1 base at V and 8 bases at J, with 21 bases in the middle. CDR3 DNA: TGTGCCAGCAGCTTAGTTCTTAACCCTAGCGCATCGGACATTCAGTACTTC. This translates into CASSLVLNPSASDIQYF.

The chain recombines TRBV15 with TRBJ2-2, with 10 nucleotides matching TRBD1. Trimming took 5 bases from V and 7 from J; bases not matched to a gene: 10. Germline V gives CDR1 LNHNV, CDR2 YYDKDF (reference sequence). The CDR3 consists of 16 residues. CDR3 region: CATSLFGQGEGGELFF. CDR3 in DNA: TGTGCCACCAGCTTATTTGGACAGGGGGAGGGCGGGGAGCTGTTTTTT.

The V call is TRBV28, the J call TRBJ2-7, with D unresolved. V was clipped by 2 bases and J by 6 bases, with 8 bases between them. In germline, CDR1 is MDHEN, CDR2 SYDVKM. This CDR3 has 12 residues. The CDR3 here is CASSLRSGEQYF. As DNA, the CDR3 is TGTGCCAGCAGTTTAAGATCGGGCGAGCAGTACTTC.